Following are 28 T cell receptor beta chains from one sample sequenced in a study of monozygotic twins with inflammatory bowel disease. After re-calling the 5' RACE reads, TCRdb lists one entry per CDR3 protein, DNA absent. This sample lists hundreds of thousands of distinct CDR3 sequences; its ten largest clones have over 5.5%. Sample: blood. Receptors originate from a human donor with ulcerative colitis or Crohn's disease, or a healthy co-twin of an affected twin (not recorded which).

V and J are TRBV28 and TRBJ2-7; TCRdb's D call of TRBD1 is untestable without DNA. CDR1 MDHEN and CDR2 SYDVKM come from the germline V gene. The CDR3 loop spans 13 amino acids. CDR3 residues: CASTTTGVSEQYF.

Here the CDR3 reads CASSPILGTGTYEQYF. The V call is TRBV18, the J call TRBJ2-7; TCRdb reports TRBD1, a call that lacks DNA to check it against. The CDR3 consists of 16 residues. The V gene's germline CDR1 is KGHSH and CDR2 LQKENI.

The rearrangement links TRBV7-2 to TRBJ1-6; the D call from TCRdb, TRBD1, cannot be confirmed without DNA. The CDR3 covers 17 residues. Germline CDR1 and CDR2: SGHTA and FQGNSA. CDR3 region: CASSVDPRGLVFSPLHF.

The chain employs TRBV5-4 and TRBJ1-6; with no DNA, the TCRdb D assignment of TRBD1 cannot be verified. The CDR3 contains 16 residues. Germline V gene sequence: CDR1 SGHNT, CDR2 YYREEE (reference sequence). CDR3: CASSPGSNSYNSPLHF.

The chain links TRBV30 to TRBJ2-1; the TCRdb call, TRBD2, lacks DNA for checking. The CDR3 is 15 residues long. The germline V gene encodes CDR1 GTSNPN and CDR2 SVGIG (reference sequence). Here the CDR3 reads CARHPGLAYSNEQFF.

V and J are TRBV7-2 and TRBJ2-3; lacking DNA, the TRBD1 call made by TCRdb goes unchecked. The CDR3 is 15 amino acids. Germline V gene lookup returns CDR1 SGHTA and CDR2 FQGNSA. CDR3 sequence reads: CASSLTGRAADTQYF.

The rearrangement uses TRBV24-1 and TRBJ1-2; the TRBD1 assignment by TCRdb is unverifiable without DNA. Germline V gene data show CDR1 as KGHDR and CDR2 as SFDVKD. This CDR3 region has 12 residues. The CDR3 sequence: CATSDRTDGYTF.

The chain is built from TRBV7-2 and TRBJ2-7. Germline CDR1 reads SGHTA; CDR2 reads FQGNSA. The CDR3 is 14 residues long. The CDR3 sequence is CASSLSEQIYEQYF.

The V call is TRBV5-1, the J call TRBJ1-1; without DNA, the TCRdb call of TRBD1 cannot be checked. The germline gives CDR1 SGHRS, CDR2 YFSETQ. The CDR3 spans 16 residues. CDR3 residues: CASSLGGAFVNTEAFF.

This chain joins TRBV5-1 and TRBJ2-5; as DNA is missing, the TRBD1 call by TCRdb cannot be tested. The CDR3 runs 15 residues. Germline CDR1 reads SGHRS; CDR2 reads YFSETQ. The CDR3: CASSLSGPGRETQYF.

The chain joins TRBV19 to TRBJ2-3; no DNA is available, so the TRBD2 call from TCRdb remains unchecked. CDR3 length: 15 residues. Germline CDR1 is LNHDA and CDR2 is SQIVND (reference sequence). The CDR3 sequence: CASSELAVTTDTQYF.

The rearrangement uses TRBV20-1 and TRBJ2-5; TCRdb outputs TRBD1, but without DNA this stays unchecked. There are 14 residues in the CDR3. CDR1 DFQATT and CDR2 SNEGSKA come from the germline V gene (reference sequence). The CDR3 loop is CSASSGMVRETQYF.

The rearrangement links TRBV5-1 to TRBJ2-7; TCRdb names TRBD1, which stays unverified in the absence of DNA. The V gene's germline CDR1 is SGHRS and CDR2 YFSETQ. The CDR3 runs 13 residues. The CDR3 here is CASSLVGKGEQYF. Looking up the rest from reference TRBV5-1 and TRBJ2-7 gives the full variable domain: KAGVTQTPRYLIKTRGQQVTLSCSPISGHRSVSWYQQTPGQGLQFLFEYFSETQRNKGNFPGRFSGRQFSNSRSEMNVSTLELGDSALYLCASSLVGKGEQYFGPGTRLTVT.

The rearrangement uses TRBV18 and TRBJ2-1. CDR3 size: 14 residues. The germline gives CDR1 KGHSH, CDR2 LQKENI. The CDR3: CASSPRLQFNEQFF.

This chain uses TRBV27 with TRBJ1-5. The CDR3 has 13 residues. Germline CDR1 MNHEY, CDR2 SMNVEV (reference sequence). The CDR3 here is CASSLSPLTPQHF.

This rearrangement joins TRBV11-1 to TRBJ2-3. Per the germline V gene, CDR1 is SGHAT and CDR2 is FQDESV (reference sequence). The CDR3 is 14 residues long. CDR3 sequence: CASSLVSSGDTQYF.

V and J are TRBV3-1 and TRBJ2-7. The V gene's germline CDR1 is LGHDT and CDR2 YNNKEL (reference sequence). The CDR3 covers 11 residues. The CDR3 region is CASSQFYEQYF.

The J gene is TRBJ2-2, the V gene TRBV5-5; there is no DNA to check the TCRdb D call of TRBD1. CDR1 and CDR2 (germline): SGHKS, YYEKEE (reference sequence). CDR3 length: 15 amino acids. This chain's CDR3 is CASSLEGQVSRELFF.

The CDR3 protein is CSARDPDGRGGRGKNIQYF. This sequence joins TRBV20-1 and TRBJ2-4; TCRdb lists TRBD2, though no DNA is available to test this call. This CDR3 is 19 amino acids long. Germline-derived CDR1 and CDR2 are DFQATT and SNEGSKA (reference sequence).

The rearrangement joins TRBV7-3 to TRBJ2-2. The CDR3 runs 15 residues. CDR1 and CDR2 from the germline V gene are SGHTA and FQGTGA. This CDR3 is CASSLNPAKGGELFF.

CDR3 amino acids: CAGHRGTGELFF. The V and J genes are TRBV7-2 and TRBJ2-2; TCRdb calls TRBD1, which cannot be checked without DNA. The germline CDR1 and CDR2 sequences are SGHTA and FQGNSA. The length of the CDR3 is 12 residues.

The chain has TRBV5-1 and TRBJ2-7; the D call from TCRdb, TRBD2, cannot be confirmed without DNA. This CDR3 region has 16 residues. CDR1 and CDR2 from the germline V gene are SGHRS and YFSETQ. The chain's CDR3 is CASSLWSGGTNLEQYF.

The chain is built from TRBV21-1 and TRBJ1-4; as DNA is missing, the TRBD1 call by TCRdb cannot be tested. TRBV21-1 is tagged as a pseudogene. The CDR3 totals 13 residues. CDR3 sequence reads: CAPRQDSRLKLFF.

This sequence joins TRBV14 and TRBJ2-7; TCRdb's D gene call, TRBD2, goes unchecked for lack of DNA. This CDR3 is built from 14 residues. Germline CDR1 is SGHDN and CDR2 is FVKESK. The CDR3 protein is CASSRGTSGYEQYF. The variable domain in full, completed from reference TRBV14 and TRBJ2-7, reads EAGVTQFPSHSVIEKGQTVTLRCDPISGHDNLYWYRRVMGKEIKFLLHFVKESKQDESGMPNNRFLAERTGGTYSTLKVQPAELEDSGVYFCASSRGTSGYEQYFGPGTRLTVT.

The chain is built from TRBV29-1 and TRBJ1-3. Germline lookup yields CDR1 SQVTM and CDR2 ANQGSEA. The CDR3 is 13 amino acids. CDR3 sequence reads: CSVASGYGNTIYF. The full variable domain, completed using reference TRBV29-1 and TRBJ1-3, is SAVISQKPSRDICQRGTSLTIQCQVDSQVTMMFWYRQQPGQSLTLIATANQGSEATYESGFVIDKFPISRPNLTFSTLTVSNMSPEDSSIYLCSVASGYGNTIYFGEGSWLTVV.

J is TRBJ1-6 and V is TRBV7-2; TCRdb names TRBD1, which stays unverified in the absence of DNA. There are 15 residues in the CDR3. Germline loops: CDR1 SGHTA, CDR2 FQGNSA. CDR3 protein: CASSTQGQVNSPLHF.

This chain links TRBV6-1 with TRBJ1-1. In germline, CDR1 is MNHNS, CDR2 SASEGT. The CDR3 contains 12 residues. Here the CDR3 reads CASSLPQVEAFF.

The V and J genes are TRBV24-1 and TRBJ2-6; there is no DNA to check the TCRdb D call of TRBD1. CDR3 size: 16 residues. Per germline, CDR1 KGHDR and CDR2 SFDVKD. CDR3 protein: CATSDPGGSGANVLTF.